Here is one TCR beta chain with its context. V lost 3 bases and J 6 bases, leaving 9 bases between the germline ends. This CDR3 is 11 amino acids long. Germline V lookup: CDR1 DFQATT, CDR2 SNEGSKA (reference sequence). TCRdb's table, derived via immunoSEQ multiplex PCR, lists solely in-frame clones and lacks some. This sample yields approximately 350,000 clones, of which around 67% are seen a single time; 10% belongs to the top ten. These data originate in a study of shared clonotypes between healthy human individuals. On the study more broadly: Participating donors consisted of two women and a few men aged 18 to 49.

This clonotype was obtained from a man aged 25 to 40 in good health. V usage is TRBV20-1 and J usage is TRBJ2-7; D uncertain. The sample consisted of memory CD4+ T cells sorted from blood. Indicated subset: CD45RA-negative fraction. The CDR3 sequence is CSASPGPEQYF. The CDR3 bases are TGCAGTGCTAGCCCCGGACCCGAGCAGTACTTC.